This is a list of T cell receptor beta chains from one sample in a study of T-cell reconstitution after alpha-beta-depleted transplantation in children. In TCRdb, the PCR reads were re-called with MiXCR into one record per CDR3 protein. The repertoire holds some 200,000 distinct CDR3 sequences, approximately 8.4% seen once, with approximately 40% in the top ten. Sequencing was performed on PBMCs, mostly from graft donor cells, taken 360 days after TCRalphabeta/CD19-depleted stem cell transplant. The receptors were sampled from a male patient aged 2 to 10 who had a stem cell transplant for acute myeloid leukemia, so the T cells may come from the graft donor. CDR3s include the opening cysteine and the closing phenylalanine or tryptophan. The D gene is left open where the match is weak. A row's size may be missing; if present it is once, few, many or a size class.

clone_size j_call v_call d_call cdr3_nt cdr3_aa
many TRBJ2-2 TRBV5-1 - TGCGCCAGCAGCGTCCAGGGTCTTGTCGGGGAGCTGTTTTTT CASSVQGLVGELFF
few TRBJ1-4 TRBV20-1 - TGCAGTGCTGCATCCCCAGGGACTAATGAAAAACTGTTTTTT CSAASPGTNEKLFF
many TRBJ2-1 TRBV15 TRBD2 TGTGCCACCAGCGTAGCGGGGGAGTACAATGAGCAGTTCTTC CATSVAGEYNEQFF
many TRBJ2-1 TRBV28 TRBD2 TGTGCCAGCACTCTGGGGGGGACTAGCGGGAGGTCCCAGCAGTTCTTC CASTLGGTSGRSQQFF
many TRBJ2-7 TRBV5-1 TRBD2 TGCGCCAGCAGCTTGGTTCTGACTAGCGGTCTTTTCGAGCAGTACTTC CASSLVLTSGLFEQYF
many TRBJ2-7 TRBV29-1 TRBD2 TGCAGCGTTGGGGTGACTAGCGGATACGAGCAGTACTTC CSVGVTSGYEQYF
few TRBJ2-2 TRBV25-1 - TGTGCCAGCCTCCCCGGGGCTGTCAACACCGGGGAGCTGTTTTTT CASLPGAVNTGELFF
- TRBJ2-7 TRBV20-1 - TGCAGTGCTAGGGTGGGAACAGGGCCCGAGCAGTACTTC CSARVGTGPEQYF
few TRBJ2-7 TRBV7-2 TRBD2 TGTGCCAGCAGCGGGACTAGCGGCTCCTACGAGCAGTACTTC CASSGTSGSYEQYF
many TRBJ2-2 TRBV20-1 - TGCAGTGCTAGAGAAGGGGACGGGGAGCTGTTTTTT CSAREGDGELFF
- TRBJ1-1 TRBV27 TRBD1 TGTGCCAGCAGTTTTGACAGGGGCCGAACGAACACTGAAGCTTTCTTT CASSFDRGRTNTEAFF
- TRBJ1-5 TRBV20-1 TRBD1 TGCAGTGCTAGAGTACCTCCGGGGACAGGGCTTGCAGGCAATCAGCCCCAGCATTTT CSARVPPGTGLAGNQPQHF
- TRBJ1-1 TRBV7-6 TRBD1 TGTGCCAGCAGCTTAGAGGCGGAGGGGGCAGGGACTGAAGCTTTCTTT CASSLEAEGAGTEAFF
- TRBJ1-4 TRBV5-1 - TGCGCCAGCAGCTTGGGCAGTCCCTTAAAACTGTTTTTT CASSLGSPLKLFF
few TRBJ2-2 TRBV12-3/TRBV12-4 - TGTGCCAGCAGGGACGGCAACACCGGGGAGCTGTTTTTT CASRDGNTGELFF
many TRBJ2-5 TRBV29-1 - TGCAGCGTCGCGGACCCTGGCCTTCAAGAGACCCAGTACTTC CSVADPGLQETQYF
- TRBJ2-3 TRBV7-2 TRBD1 TGTGCCAGCAGGAGGGGGCCTAGCACAGATACGCAGTATTTT CASRRGPSTDTQYF
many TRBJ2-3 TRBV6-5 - TGTGCCAGCAGTTACGGTACGGTCGGCGATACGCAGTATTTT CASSYGTVGDTQYF
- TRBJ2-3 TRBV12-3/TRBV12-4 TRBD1 TGTGCCAGCAATAAGGACAGGGAGCCTCCGGTGGGCACAGATACGCAGTATTTT CASNKDREPPVGTDTQYF
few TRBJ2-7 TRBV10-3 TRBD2 TGTGCCACCGGTGTGAAGAAGCGGGAGGAGGACGAGCAGTACTTC CATGVKKREEDEQYF
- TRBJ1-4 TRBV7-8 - TGTGCCAGCAGTGATTACAGGGAAACTAATGAAAAACTGTTTTTT CASSDYRETNEKLFF
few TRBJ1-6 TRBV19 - TGTGCCAGTAAGGACAGAAATTCACCCCTCCACTTT CASKDRNSPLHF
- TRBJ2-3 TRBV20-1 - TGCAGTGCTAGTAATGCGGAGGGGAACACAGATACGCAGTATTTT CSASNAEGNTDTQYF
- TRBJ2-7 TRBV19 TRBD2 TGTGCCAGTAGTAACCCCGGGACTATCTACGAGCAGTACTTC CASSNPGTIYEQYF
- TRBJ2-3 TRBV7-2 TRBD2 TGTGCCAGCAGGTTCGGGACTAGCGGGGCCACAGATACGCAGTATTTT CASRFGTSGATDTQYF
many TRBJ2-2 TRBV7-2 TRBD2 TGTGCCAGCAGCTCCGGACTAGCGAACACCGGGGAGCTGTTTTTT CASSSGLANTGELFF
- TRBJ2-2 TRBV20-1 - TGCAGTGCTAGGAACTATAAGGGCGGGAACACCGGGGAGCTGTTTTTT CSARNYKGGNTGELFF
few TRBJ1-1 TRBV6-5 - TGTGCCAGCAGTTACCTGGGAAACACTGAAGCTTTCTTT CASSYLGNTEAFF
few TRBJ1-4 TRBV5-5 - TGTGCCAGCAGCTTGTTCTCTAGGGTTGACGAAAAACTGTTTTTT CASSLFSRVDEKLFF
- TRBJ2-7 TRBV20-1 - TGCAGTGCTAGAGATCAACTTTACGAGCAGTACTTC CSARDQLYEQYF
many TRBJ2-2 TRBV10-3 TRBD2 TGTGCCATCAACCAGCGGGAGGGCCTAGGTACCGGGGAGCTGTTTTTT CAINQREGLGTGELFF
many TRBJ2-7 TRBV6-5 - TGTGCCAGCAGTTACGGGTTGAAAGGAGCCTACGAGCAGTACTTC CASSYGLKGAYEQYF
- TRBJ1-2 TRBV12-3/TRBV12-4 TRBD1 TGTGCCAGCAGCCAACATGACAGGGGTAGTGGCTACACCTTC CASSQHDRGSGYTF
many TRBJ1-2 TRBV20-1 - TGCAGTGCTAGAGACCCGGCGGCCTATGGCTACACCTTC CSARDPAAYGYTF
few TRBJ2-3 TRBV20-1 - TGCAGTGCTAGAGATAGGCGGGGACCTAGCACAGATACGCAGTATTTT CSARDRRGPSTDTQYF
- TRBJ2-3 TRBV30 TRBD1 TGTGCCTGGCAGGGGGCAGATACGCAGTATTTT CAWQGADTQYF
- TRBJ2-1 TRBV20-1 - TGCAGTGCTAGACCGGACCACAATGAGCAGTTCTTC CSARPDHNEQFF
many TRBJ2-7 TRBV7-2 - TGTGCCAGCAGCTTAAGGGGTCTCCAGGGCTCCTACGAGCAGTACTTC CASSLRGLQGSYEQYF
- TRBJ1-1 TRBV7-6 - TGTGCCAGCAGCTTAGGAGGGGAGGGCCCGACGGGGGCTGAAGCTTTCTTT CASSLGGEGPTGAEAFF
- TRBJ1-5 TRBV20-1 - TGCAGTGCAAAGGATGGCAATCAGCCCCAGCATTTT CSAKDGNQPQHF
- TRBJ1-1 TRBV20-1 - TGCAGTGCTAGCTCAGGGAATTTTGGTGGGAGAACCACTGAAGCTTTCTTT CSASSGNFGGRTTEAFF
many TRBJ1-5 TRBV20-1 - TGCAGTGCTAGAATCGCGGTCGGTCAGCCCCAGCATTTT CSARIAVGQPQHF
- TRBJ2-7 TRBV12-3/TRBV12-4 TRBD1 TGTGCCAGCATCCCAGGGACAGGCCTCTCCTACGAGCAGTACTTC CASIPGTGLSYEQYF
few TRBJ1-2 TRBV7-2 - TGTGCCAGCAGCTTTGGTCCTTCCAACTATGGCTACACCTTC CASSFGPSNYGYTF
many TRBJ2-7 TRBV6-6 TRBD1 TGTGCCAGCAGTTTAAAGGGGGCGTGGGAGCAGTACTTC CASSLKGAWEQYF